The present TCR beta chain was sequenced within a study of blood T cell repertoires in COVID-19. The CDR3 consists of 10 residues. Per the germline V gene, CDR1 is MGHDK and CDR2 is SYGVNS. V lost 6 bases, J lost 8 bases, and 5 bases lay in between. Produced via immunoSEQ multiplex PCR; TCRdb's table is partial and in-frame only. This table has fewer than 250,000 clones, 75% to 90% appearing once. The receptor comes from a man aged 40-49 years with acute or convalescent COVID-19. This chain joins TRBV25-1 and TRBJ1-3; D may be TRBD1 (5 bases). Sequencing was performed on peripheral blood. This chain's CDR3 is CASRGDTIYF. The CDR3 DNA reads as TGTGCCAGCAGAGGGGACACCATATATTTT.